This entry lists 25 T cell receptor beta chains sequenced from one sample in a study of T-cell memory formation after mild COVID-19. TCRdb ran MiXCR on the 5' RACE reads and lists one entry per CDR3 protein. The repertoire has 400,000 or so distinct CDR3 sequences, around 20% of them found once; the top ten carry 12%. Sequenced sample: PBMCs or a T cell subset sorted from them (not recorded which). The receptors originated from an adult woman who had mild COVID-19 (a few samples of this study predate the infection). Cell type and time point are not known.

This clonotype appeared a few times. CDR3 residues: CASSRAGGQTQYF. CDR3 DNA: TGTGCCAGCAGCAGAGCGGGGGGACAGACCCAGTACTTC. The chain uses TRBV7-9 and TRBJ2-5; 9 bases are a match to TRBD2. J was trimmed by 6 bases and V by 5 bases; bases with no gene match: 4. The V gene's germline CDR1 is SEHNR and CDR2 FQNEAQ (reference sequence). The CDR3 extends over 13 amino acids.

There are a few counts of this clonotype. This sequence joins TRBV29-1 and TRBJ1-3; D is ambiguous. Trimming shortened V by 0 bases and J by 4 bases, and 7 bases separated the two germline ends. The length of the CDR3 is 13 residues. Germline V lookup: CDR1 SQVTM, CDR2 ANQGSEA. CDR3: CSVEEGRGNTIYF. The CDR3 nucleotides read TGCAGCGTTGAAGAGGGGAGAGGAAACACCATATATTTT.

CDR3 DNA sequence: TGTGCCAGCAAGGGCGGGAGCTACGAGCAGTACTTC. It translates to CASKGGSYEQYF. This chain links TRBV12-3 or TRBV12-4 with TRBJ2-7; 7 nucleotides align to TRBD2. Trimming cost V 7 bases and J 3 bases; bases outside gene matches: 3. The CDR3 has 12 amino acids.

This clonotype was observed a few times. The rearrangement links TRBV7-9 to TRBJ1-1; D is undetermined. The germline V gene encodes CDR1 SEHNR and CDR2 FQNEAQ (reference sequence). Trimming cost V 2 bases and J 1 base, with 8 bases left between them. The CDR3 loop spans 14 amino acids. CDR3 nucleotide sequence: TGTGCCAGCAGCTTAAACCCGGGGAACACTGAAGCTTTCTTT. Protein sequence: CASSLNPGNTEAFF.

This clonotype came up many times. CDR3 loop: CASSLSSSGGYNEQFF. In DNA form, the CDR3 reads TGCGCCAGCAGCTTGTCGTCTAGCGGGGGCTACAATGAGCAGTTCTTC. This chain links TRBV5-1 with TRBJ2-1, with 10 bases that match TRBD2. Trimming cost V 1 base and J 3 bases; bases outside gene matches: 4. The germline V gene has CDR1 SGHRS and CDR2 YFSETQ. The CDR3 is made up of 16 amino acids. The full variable domain, in which reference TRBV5-1 and TRBJ2-1 provide the parts outside the CDR3, is KAGVTQTPRYLIKTRGQQVTLSCSPISGHRSVSWYQQTPGQGLQFLFEYFSETQRNKGNFPGRFSGRQFSNSRSEMNVSTLELGDSALYLCASSLSSSGGYNEQFFGPGTRLTVL.

This clonotype has more than one count but fewer than ten. The chain joins TRBV20-1 to TRBJ2-7; a possible D gene is TRBD1 (5 bases). The CDR3 runs to 11 residues. The V and J ends lost 4 bases and 6 bases respectively, with 10 bases between them. Germline CDR1 reads DFQATT; CDR2 reads SNEGSKA (reference sequence). The CDR3 loop reads CSANQGAEQYF. The CDR3 DNA is TGCAGTGCTAATCAGGGCGCCGAGCAGTACTTC.

V and J are TRBV5-1 and TRBJ2-2; D is ambiguous. The CDR3 contains 14 residues. V dropped 1 base and J dropped 2 bases, with 6 bases sitting between them. Germline CDR1 reads SGHRS; CDR2 reads YFSETQ. The CDR3 sequence: CASSLYVNTGELFF. The CDR3 DNA sequence: TGCGCCAGCAGCTTGTATGTTAACACCGGGGAGCTGTTTTTT. The entire variable domain, with the rest obtained from reference TRBV5-1 and TRBJ2-2, is as follows: KAGVTQTPRYLIKTRGQQVTLSCSPISGHRSVSWYQQTPGQGLQFLFEYFSETQRNKGNFPGRFSGRQFSNSRSEMNVSTLELGDSALYLCASSLYVNTGELFFGEGSRLTVL.

This clonotype was picked up many times. V gene TRBV20-1 combines with J gene TRBJ1-1; D is unresolved. Trimming removed 1 base at V and 0 bases at J, with 6 bases between. Germline V gene lookup returns CDR1 DFQATT and CDR2 SNEGSKA (reference sequence). The length of the CDR3 is 13 residues. In nucleotides, the CDR3 is TGCAGTGCTAGAGTCAGTGTGAACACTGAAGCTTTCTTT. Protein product: CSARVSVNTEAFF.

This chain uses TRBV24-1 with TRBJ2-7, with D perhaps matching TRBD1 (5 bases). V lost 5 bases and J 4 bases, leaving 5 bases between the germline ends. Germline CDR1 KGHDR, CDR2 SFDVKD. This CDR3 has 11 residues. Here the CDR3 reads CATSAGYEQYF. CDR3 bases: TGTGCCACCAGTGCAGGGTACGAGCAGTACTTC.

This clonotype was picked up a small number of times. The gene calls are TRBV27 and TRBJ2-6; D remains unclear. The CDR3 is 15 amino acids. Germline-derived CDR1 and CDR2 are MNHEY and SMNVEV (reference sequence). Trimming removed 4 bases from V and 0 bases from J, with 7 bases in between. In nucleotides, the CDR3 is TGTGCCAGCAGTTCGACTGACTCTGGGGCCAACGTCCTGACTTTC. Translating gives CASSSTDSGANVLTF.

There are many counts of this clonotype. The chain's CDR3 is CASRSTGGKRNTQYF. The CDR3 bases are TGTGCCAGCAGGTCGACAGGGGGAAAGAGGAATACGCAGTATTTT. The J gene is TRBJ2-3, the V gene TRBV12-3 or TRBV12-4; 9 bases are shared with TRBD1. V shed 6 bases, J shed 7 bases, and the junction held 11 bases outside the gene matches. The CDR3 consists of 15 residues.

V is TRBV30 and J is TRBJ1-1; TRBD1 is a possible D gene (6 bases). CDR1 GTSNPN and CDR2 SVGIG come from the germline V gene (reference sequence). Trimming left V 2 bases short and J 9 bases short, with 13 bases between. CDR3 length: 12 amino acids. CDR3 region: CAWSRAGDKAFF. CDR3 nucleotide sequence: TGTGCCTGGAGTAGGGCAGGGGATAAAGCTTTCTTT.

The chain has TRBV13 and TRBJ1-2; perhaps TRBD1 as D (5 bases). Germline-derived CDR1 and CDR2 are PRHDT and FYEKMQ (reference sequence). V was shortened by 4 bases and J by 0 bases, with 9 bases between the two germline ends. This CDR3 is built from 14 residues. CDR3 DNA: TGTGCCAGCAGCTCCAGGACACCTAACTATGGCTACACCTTC. Translating gives CASSSRTPNYGYTF. Supplemented by reference TRBV13 and TRBJ1-2, the full variable domain reads AAGVIQSPRHLIKEKRETATLKCYPIPRHDTVYWYQQGPGQDPQFLISFYEKMQSDKGSIPDRFSAQQFSDYHSELNMSSLELGDSALYFCASSSRTPNYGYTFGSGTRLTVV.

This clonotype was picked up many times. The genes are TRBV6-5 and TRBJ2-1; D may be TRBD2 (5 bases). The CDR3 totals 17 residues. The V gene lost 5 bases and the J gene lost 1 base, with 18 bases spanning the gap. CDR1 is MNHEY and CDR2 is SVGAGI in the germline V gene. The CDR3 reads CASSPGLGGGSYNEQFF. CDR3 nucleotide sequence: TGTGCCAGCAGTCCTGGGCTCGGCGGCGGGTCCTACAATGAGCAGTTCTTC.

This clonotype was detected only a few times. The chain is built from TRBV24-1 and TRBJ2-2; possible D gene TRBD1, 6 bases. The germline V gene encodes CDR1 KGHDR and CDR2 SFDVKD. The V gene lost 4 bases and the J gene lost 3 bases, with 8 bases spanning the gap. This CDR3 comprises 14 residues. The CDR3 spells CATSERQDTGELFF. The CDR3 DNA is TGTGCCACCAGTGAGCGACAGGACACCGGGGAGCTGTTTTTT.

The chain joins TRBV29-1 to TRBJ2-7; the D is unclear. Per germline, CDR1 SQVTM and CDR2 ANQGSEA. The germline V and J ends were trimmed by 6 bases and 5 bases, with 23 bases remaining between them. This CDR3 contains 15 residues. The DNA of the CDR3 is TGCAGCGTCCTCCCCGGGCTCCACACAAAGGACGAGCAGTACTTC. It is translated as CSVLPGLHTKDEQYF.

The sample holds a few counts of this clonotype. V gene TRBV7-8 combines with J gene TRBJ2-2; D remains ambiguous. Germline V lookup: CDR1 SGHVS, CDR2 FQNEAQ. The germline V and J ends were trimmed by 2 bases and 0 bases, with 13 bases remaining between them. The CDR3 consists of 17 residues. The CDR3 region has the DNA TGTGCCAGCAGCTTATTAGGGTTAAACACGAACACCGGGGAGCTGTTTTTT. Translated: CASSLLGLNTNTGELFF.

In its sample, this clonotype was seen a few times. The chain combines TRBV7-2 with TRBJ2-1, with TRBD1 as a possible D gene (6 bases). V dropped 1 base and J dropped 13 bases, with 11 bases sitting between them. The CDR3 runs 12 residues. CDR1 is SGHTA and CDR2 is FQGNSA in the germline V gene. CDR3 residues: CASSLEYRAQFF. In DNA, the CDR3 is TGTGCCAGCAGCTTAGAATACAGGGCCCAGTTCTTC.

This clonotype was seen only a few times. The rearrangement uses TRBV6-1 and TRBJ2-7; maybe TRBD1 (6 bases). The germline gives CDR1 MNHNS, CDR2 SASEGT. Trimming shortened V by 8 bases and J by 6 bases, and 17 bases separated the two germline ends. The length of the CDR3 is 13 residues. This CDR3 reads CASSYRDRVEQYF. The CDR3, as DNA: TGTGCCAGCTCATACAGGGATAGAGTCGAGCAGTACTTC.

The chain carries TRBV6-1 and TRBJ1-1; TRBD1 matches 12 bases. Trimming removed 6 bases from V and 0 bases from J; junction bases left unmatched: 5. CDR3 length equals 16 residues. Germline CDR1 MNHNS, CDR2 SASEGT. CDR3 coding DNA: TGTGCCAGCAGCGTTGGGACAGGGGGCATGAACACTGAAGCTTTCTTT. Protein sequence: CASSVGTGGMNTEAFF.

The sample holds a few counts of this clonotype. This sequence joins TRBV7-2 and TRBJ2-3; 7 bases match TRBD2. The CDR3 consists of 16 residues. V dropped 0 bases and J dropped 4; count of bases not matched to a gene: 7. Germline CDR1 SGHTA, CDR2 FQGNSA. CDR3 nucleotides: TGTGCCAGCAGCTTAGCGCTAAGGACTAGACCAGATACGCAGTATTTT. It yields the protein CASSLALRTRPDTQYF.

The chain joins TRBV6-2 or TRBV6-3 to TRBJ2-7; D unclear. With 10 bases removed from V and 4 bases from J, the gap between germline ends came to 11 bases. In germline, CDR1 is MNHEY, CDR2 SVGEGT. CDR3 length: 11 amino acids. The CDR3 nucleotides read TGTGCCACAGGCGGAGCGTACGAGCAGTACTTC. It yields the protein CATGGAYEQYF.

CDR3 residues: CASSLETGSGEQFF. Here the CDR3 DNA reads TGTGCCAGCAGCTTGGAGACTGGCTCAGGTGAGCAGTTCTTC. J is TRBJ2-1 and V is TRBV5-6, with no clear D. Looked up from germline, CDR1 is SGHDT and CDR2 is YYEEEE. CDR3 size: 14 residues. Trimming shortened V by 0 bases and J by 9 bases, and 13 bases separated the two germline ends.

The chain has TRBV30 and TRBJ2-5, with 7 positions matching TRBD2. Germline CDR1 reads GTSNPN; CDR2 reads SVGIG (reference sequence). The trim removed 3 bases at V and 3 bases at J, leaving 7 bases unmatched. This CDR3 has 14 residues. In DNA, the CDR3 is TGTGCCTGGAGCCCGGGAGGAAGGGAAGAGACCCAGTACTTC. This encodes CAWSPGGREETQYF. The whole variable domain, remainder taken from reference TRBV30 and TRBJ2-5, is SQTIHQWPATLVQPVGSPLSLECTVEGTSNPNLYWYRQAAGRGLQLLFYSVGIGQISSEVPQNLSASRPQDRQFILSSKKLLLSDSGFYLCAWSPGGREETQYFGPGTRLLVL.

This clonotype occurred many times. CDR3 DNA: TGCGCCAGCAGCTTTTCCGGGGACAGGGCGGACGAGCAGTACTTC. This gives the protein CASSFSGDRADEQYF. This chain links TRBV5-1 with TRBJ2-7, with 9 bases lining up with TRBD1. The CDR3 covers 15 residues. Germline values: CDR1 SGHRS, CDR2 YFSETQ. V was clipped by 2 bases and J by 5 bases; unmatched bases: 8.